This TCR beta chain is drawn from a study of blood T cell repertoires in COVID-19. In the study's own analysis: It was from reference gene primer amplification that nucleated cell counts were estimated. Only in-frame clones appear in the TCRdb table, and some are missing; sequencing was by immunoSEQ multiplex PCR. That table furnishes V, J and clone size, whereas the DNA furnished D and trimming. The table shows some 33,000 clones, with approximately 89% occurring only once. V lost 4 bases and J lost 4; bases outside the gene matches: 12. This CDR3 is built from 16 residues. The germline CDR1 and CDR2 sequences are LGHDT and YNNKEL (reference sequence). This clone was found once.

The sample comprised peripheral blood. The chain carries TRBV3-1 (or the pseudogene TRBV3-2) and TRBJ1-2; 7 bases match TRBD1. This TCR was recovered from a human donor in a cohort sampled during active COVID-19. The CDR3 region is CASSPNTGVVGYGYTF. Here the CDR3 DNA reads TGTGCCAGCAGCCCGAATACAGGGGTCGTTGGCTATGGCTACACCTTC.